This is a list of T cell receptor beta chains from one sample in a study of blood T cell repertoires in COVID-19. Using immunoSEQ multiplex PCR, the repertoire was profiled, and TCRdb retains in-frame clones only, with some absent. This table holds over 250,000 clones, more than 80% found once. The sample comprised PBMCs or T cells enriched from blood (not recorded which). These receptors originate from a woman aged 18-30 years who had recovered from COVID-19. CDR3s include the opening cysteine and the closing phenylalanine or tryptophan. A D gene is named only where the DNA matches it firmly. Rows may omit the clone size; those that give it use once, few, many or a size class.

J gene: TRBJ1-2; V gene: TRBV29-1; clone size: once; D gene: TRBD1; CDR3 protein: CSVDRGLYGYTF; CDR3 DNA: TGCAGCGTGGACAGGGGGCTCTATGGCTACACCTTC
J gene: TRBJ2-1; V gene: TRBV3-1/TRBV3-2; clone size: NA; D gene: NA; CDR3 protein: CASSQVLGREQFF; CDR3 DNA: TGTGCCAGCAGCCAAGTTTTGGGGAGGGAGCAGTTCTTC
J gene: TRBJ2-5; V gene: TRBV2; clone size: NA; D gene: NA; CDR3 protein: CASSERFGTQYF; CDR3 DNA: TGTGCCAGCAGTGAAAGATTCGGGACCCAGTACTTC
J gene: TRBJ2-7; V gene: TRBV6-5; clone size: NA; D gene: TRBD1; CDR3 protein: CASSYPGQGGEQYF; CDR3 DNA: TGTGCCAGCAGTTACCCCGGACAGGGCGGCGAGCAGTACTTC
J gene: TRBJ1-1; V gene: TRBV12-5; clone size: NA; D gene: TRBD1; CDR3 protein: CASGLTGGPTEAFF; CDR3 DNA: TGTGCTAGTGGTTTAACAGGGGGGCCCACTGAAGCTTTCTTT
J gene: TRBJ1-1; V gene: TRBV28; clone size: NA; D gene: TRBD1; CDR3 protein: CASSSPGGENTEAFF; CDR3 DNA: TGTGCCAGCAGTTCCCCAGGGGGCGAGAACACTGAAGCTTTCTTT
J gene: TRBJ2-7; V gene: TRBV27; clone size: NA; D gene: NA; CDR3 protein: CASSFRGHPYEQYF; CDR3 DNA: TGTGCCAGCAGTTTTCGCGGCCACCCCTACGAGCAGTACTTC
J gene: TRBJ2-3; V gene: TRBV7-9; clone size: NA; D gene: TRBD1; CDR3 protein: CASRPDRGPTDTQYF; CDR3 DNA: TGTGCCAGCAGACCCGACAGGGGCCCCACAGATACGCAGTATTTT
J gene: TRBJ1-1; V gene: TRBV28; clone size: once; D gene: TRBD1; CDR3 protein: CASSFQGAEAFF; CDR3 DNA: TGTGCCAGCAGTTTCCAGGGGGCAGAGGCTTTCTTT
J gene: TRBJ2-3; V gene: TRBV5-1; clone size: NA; D gene: NA; CDR3 protein: CASRQSDTQYF; CDR3 DNA: TGCGCCAGCAGACAGTCAGATACGCAGTATTTT
J gene: TRBJ1-1; V gene: TRBV14; clone size: NA; D gene: TRBD1; CDR3 protein: CASSRTYRGRNEAFF; CDR3 DNA: TGTGCCAGCAGCCGCACTTACAGGGGGCGTAATGAAGCTTTCTTT
J gene: TRBJ2-1; V gene: TRBV19; clone size: NA; D gene: NA; CDR3 protein: CASSPRGTYNEQFF; CDR3 DNA: TGTGCCAGTAGTCCACGAGGGACTTACAATGAGCAGTTCTTC
J gene: TRBJ2-5; V gene: TRBV5-1; clone size: NA; D gene: TRBD1; CDR3 protein: CASSTYRGGETQYF; CDR3 DNA: TGCGCCAGCAGTACCTACAGGGGCGGGGAGACCCAGTACTTC
J gene: TRBJ1-1; V gene: TRBV18; clone size: NA; D gene: NA; CDR3 protein: CASKPGEGKAFF; CDR3 DNA: TGTGCCAGCAAACCGGGGGAAGGGAAAGCTTTCTTT
J gene: TRBJ2-5; V gene: TRBV7-2; clone size: NA; D gene: TRBD2; CDR3 protein: CASSLLAEETQYF; CDR3 DNA: TGTGCCAGCAGCTTACTAGCGGAAGAGACCCAGTACTTC
J gene: TRBJ2-7; V gene: TRBV19; clone size: NA; D gene: TRBD1; CDR3 protein: CASSGGQGSEQYF; CDR3 DNA: TGTGCCAGTAGTGGGGGACAGGGGAGCGAGCAGTACTTC
J gene: TRBJ2-6; V gene: TRBV7-6; clone size: NA; D gene: TRBD1; CDR3 protein: CASSIPRQGSGANVLTF; CDR3 DNA: TGTGCCAGCAGCATCCCCCGACAGGGTTCTGGGGCCAACGTCCTGACTTTC
J gene: TRBJ1-2; V gene: TRBV11-1; clone size: NA; D gene: TRBD1; CDR3 protein: CASSLEGTGGYTF; CDR3 DNA: TGTGCCAGCAGCTTAGAGGGGACAGGCGGCTACACCTTC
J gene: TRBJ2-1; V gene: TRBV27; clone size: NA; D gene: NA; CDR3 protein: CASSPPTAVIFDEQFF; CDR3 DNA: TGTGCCAGCAGTCCTCCGACAGCAGTAATTTTCGATGAGCAGTTCTTC
J gene: TRBJ2-3; V gene: TRBV5-1; clone size: NA; D gene: TRBD1; CDR3 protein: CASSLSTGLRADTQYF; CDR3 DNA: TGCGCCAGCAGCCTATCGACAGGGCTTCGTGCAGATACGCAGTATTTT
J gene: TRBJ1-2; V gene: TRBV9; clone size: NA; D gene: TRBD1; CDR3 protein: CASSERQGAGIYGYTF; CDR3 DNA: TGTGCCAGCAGCGAGCGACAGGGGGCGGGAATCTATGGCTACACCTTC
J gene: TRBJ1-2; V gene: TRBV7-2; clone size: NA; D gene: NA; CDR3 protein: CASSAEAVTPNYGYTF; CDR3 DNA: TGTGCCAGCAGCGCCGAGGCCGTTACCCCTAACTATGGCTACACCTTC
J gene: TRBJ1-1; V gene: TRBV7-3; clone size: once; D gene: NA; CDR3 protein: CASSLGANTEAFF; CDR3 DNA: TGTGCCAGCAGCTTAGGGGCGAACACTGAAGCTTTCTTT
J gene: TRBJ1-2; V gene: TRBV19; clone size: NA; D gene: NA; CDR3 protein: CASSIQGIEYGYTF; CDR3 DNA: TGTGCCAGTAGTATCCAGGGCATTGAGTATGGCTACACCTTC
J gene: TRBJ2-5; V gene: TRBV19; clone size: NA; D gene: NA; CDR3 protein: CASSIRSIAGQETQYF; CDR3 DNA: TGTGCCAGTAGTATTAGGTCAATTGCGGGGCAAGAGACCCAGTACTTC
J gene: TRBJ1-1; V gene: TRBV28; clone size: NA; D gene: NA; CDR3 protein: CASSVSWGLVNTEAFF; CDR3 DNA: TGTGCCAGCAGTGTATCCTGGGGGCTGGTGAACACTGAAGCTTTCTTT
J gene: TRBJ2-6; V gene: TRBV5-1; clone size: NA; D gene: TRBD1; CDR3 protein: CASSSLTGPSGANVLTF; CDR3 DNA: TGCGCCAGCAGCTCTCTGACAGGGCCTTCTGGGGCCAACGTCCTGACTTTC
J gene: TRBJ1-2; V gene: TRBV28; clone size: NA; D gene: TRBD1; CDR3 protein: CASSFPGQGSGYTF; CDR3 DNA: TGTGCCAGCAGTTTTCCCGGACAGGGCTCTGGCTACACCTTC
J gene: TRBJ2-1; V gene: TRBV19; clone size: NA; D gene: TRBD2; CDR3 protein: CASSIGLAGGQEQFF; CDR3 DNA: TGTGCCAGTAGTATAGGGTTAGCGGGGGGGCAGGAGCAGTTCTTC
J gene: TRBJ1-1; V gene: TRBV21-1; clone size: NA; D gene: NA; CDR3 protein: CARRDRETEAFF; CDR3 DNA: TGTGCCAGACGGGACAGGGAGACTGAAGCTTTCTTT
J gene: TRBJ1-2; V gene: TRBV19; clone size: NA; D gene: TRBD1; CDR3 protein: CASRGQEHYGYTF; CDR3 DNA: TGTGCCAGTAGGGGACAGGAACACTATGGCTACACCTTC
J gene: TRBJ1-4; V gene: TRBV19; clone size: NA; D gene: TRBD1; CDR3 protein: CASADRGRDEKLFF; CDR3 DNA: TGTGCCAGTGCTGACAGGGGGCGCGACGAAAAACTGTTTTTT
J gene: TRBJ1-2; V gene: TRBV18; clone size: NA; D gene: NA; CDR3 protein: CASSPVGRGQLNYGYTF; CDR3 DNA: TGTGCCAGCTCACCAGTAGGGCGAGGGCAGCTAAACTATGGCTACACCTTC
J gene: TRBJ1-4; V gene: TRBV5-1; clone size: NA; D gene: TRBD1; CDR3 protein: CASSDRDRGNEKLFF; CDR3 DNA: TGCGCCAGCAGCGACCGGGACAGGGGGAATGAAAAACTGTTTTTT
J gene: TRBJ2-2; V gene: TRBV5-1; clone size: few; D gene: TRBD2; CDR3 protein: CASSPRASGGPNTGELFF; CDR3 DNA: TGCGCCAGCAGCCCGAGGGCTAGCGGGGGCCCGAACACCGGGGAGCTGTTTTTT
J gene: TRBJ1-1; V gene: TRBV6-5; clone size: NA; D gene: NA; CDR3 protein: CASSAQGEAFF; CDR3 DNA: TGTGCCAGCAGCGCGCAGGGGGAAGCTTTCTTT